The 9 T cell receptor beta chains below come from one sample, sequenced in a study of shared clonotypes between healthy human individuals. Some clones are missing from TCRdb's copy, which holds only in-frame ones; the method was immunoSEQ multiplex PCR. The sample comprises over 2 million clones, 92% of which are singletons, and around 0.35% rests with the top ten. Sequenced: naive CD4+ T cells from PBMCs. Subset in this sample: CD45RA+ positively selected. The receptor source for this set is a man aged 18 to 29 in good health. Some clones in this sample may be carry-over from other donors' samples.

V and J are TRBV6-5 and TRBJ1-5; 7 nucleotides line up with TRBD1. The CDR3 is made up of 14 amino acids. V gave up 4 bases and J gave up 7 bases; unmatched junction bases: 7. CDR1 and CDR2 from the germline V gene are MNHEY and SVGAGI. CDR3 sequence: CASSSRGTEQPQHF. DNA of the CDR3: TGTGCCAGCAGTTCCAGGGGGACCGAACAGCCCCAGCATTTT.

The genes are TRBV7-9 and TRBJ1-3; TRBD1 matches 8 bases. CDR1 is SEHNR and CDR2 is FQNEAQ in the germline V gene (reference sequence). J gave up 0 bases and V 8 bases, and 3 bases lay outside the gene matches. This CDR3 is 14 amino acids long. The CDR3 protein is CASGDRGSGNTIYF. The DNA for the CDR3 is TGTGCCAGCGGCGACAGGGGCTCTGGAAACACCATATATTTT.

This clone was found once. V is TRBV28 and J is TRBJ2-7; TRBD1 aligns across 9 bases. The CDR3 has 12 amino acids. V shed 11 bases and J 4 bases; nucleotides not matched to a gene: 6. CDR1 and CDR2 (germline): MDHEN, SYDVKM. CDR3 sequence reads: CALGDREYEQYF. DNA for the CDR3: TGTGCCCTCGGGGACAGGGAGTACGAGCAGTACTTC.

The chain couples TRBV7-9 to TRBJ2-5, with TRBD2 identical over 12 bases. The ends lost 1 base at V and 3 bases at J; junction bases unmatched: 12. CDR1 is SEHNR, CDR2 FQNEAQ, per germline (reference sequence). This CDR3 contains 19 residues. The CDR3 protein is CASSLEFASGRAGKETQYF. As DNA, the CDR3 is TGTGCCAGCAGCTTAGAGTTCGCTAGCGGGAGGGCCGGCAAAGAGACCCAGTACTTC.

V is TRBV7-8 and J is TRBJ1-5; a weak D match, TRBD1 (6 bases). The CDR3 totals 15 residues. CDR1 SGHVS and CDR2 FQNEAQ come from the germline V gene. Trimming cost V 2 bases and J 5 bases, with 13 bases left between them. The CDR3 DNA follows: TGTGCCAGCAGCTTACGTTCACAGGGTGATCAGCCCCAGCATTTT. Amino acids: CASSLRSQGDQPQHF.

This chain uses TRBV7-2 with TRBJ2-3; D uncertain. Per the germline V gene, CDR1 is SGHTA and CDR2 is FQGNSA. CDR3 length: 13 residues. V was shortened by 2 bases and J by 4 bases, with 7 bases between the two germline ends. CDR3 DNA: TGTGCCAGCAGCTTAATCAGTTCAGATACGCAGTATTTT. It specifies CASSLISSDTQYF.

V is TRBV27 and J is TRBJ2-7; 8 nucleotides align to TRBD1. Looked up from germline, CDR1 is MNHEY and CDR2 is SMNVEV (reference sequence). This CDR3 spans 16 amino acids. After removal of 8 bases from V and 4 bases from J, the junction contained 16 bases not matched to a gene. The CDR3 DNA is TGTGCCAGCCAACCTTCCTCGGGACAGGCCAGATACGAGCAGTACTTC. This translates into CASQPSSGQARYEQYF.

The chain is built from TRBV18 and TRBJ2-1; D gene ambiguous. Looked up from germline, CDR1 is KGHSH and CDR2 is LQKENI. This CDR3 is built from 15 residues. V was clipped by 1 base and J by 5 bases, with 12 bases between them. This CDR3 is CASSPLAATNNEQFF. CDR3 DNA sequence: TGTGCCAGCTCACCACTAGCAGCTACGAACAATGAGCAGTTCTTC.

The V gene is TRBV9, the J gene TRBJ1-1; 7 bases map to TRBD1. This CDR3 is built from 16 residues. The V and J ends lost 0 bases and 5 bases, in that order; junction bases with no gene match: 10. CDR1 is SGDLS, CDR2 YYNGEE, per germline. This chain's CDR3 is CASSVEAGGGFTEAFF. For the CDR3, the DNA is TGTGCCAGCAGCGTAGAGGCTGGAGGGGGCTTTACTGAAGCTTTCTTT.